The following is a T cell receptor (beta chain) sequence with its context. This sample is part of a study of blood T cell repertoires in COVID-19. About the research overall: From the United States, Italy and Spain came samples of acute and convalescent COVID-19. In each case, the material was cDNA or gDNA derived from T cells, B-cell-depleted T cells, or PBMCs.

Methods used by the authors: By means of reference gene primer amplification, nucleated cell counts were estimated. The table came from immunoSEQ multiplex PCR; TCRdb's copy has only in-frame clones and leaves some out. V and J calls and clone size are copied from that table; D and trimming were computed from the DNA. The data contain about 40,000 clones, about four fifths of them singletons. The trim removed 5 bases at V and 6 bases at J, leaving 11 bases unmatched. The CDR3 sequence is 15 residues long. In germline, CDR1 is SGHDN, CDR2 FVKESK. This clonotype originated in a woman aged 60-75 years with acute or convalescent COVID-19. The chain has TRBV14 and TRBJ2-7; 9 bases line up with TRBD1. Sequences were obtained from peripheral blood. CDR3 DNA sequence: TGTGCCAGCAGCATGGACCGGGACAGGGATTTCGAGCAGTACTTC. This codes for CASSMDRDRDFEQYF.